This TCR beta chain was observed in a study of PD-1 blockade in classical Hodgkin lymphoma. Study context: Administration of nivolumab to patients was at 3 mg/kg intravenously every 2 weeks.

J gave up 7 bases and V 6 bases, and 6 bases lay outside the gene matches. CDR1 and CDR2 from the germline V gene are KGHSH and LQKENI. CDR3 length: 13 residues. All patients experienced relapse after autologous stem cell transplantation, and brentuximab vedotin exposure was variable. Profiling relied on immunoSEQ multiplex PCR, and the TCRdb table lists in-frame clones only, not all of them. The table records around 91,000 clones, roughly 79% of them present only once. The sequencing here drew on peripheral blood mononuclear cells (PBMCs), taken before the second cycle of nivolumab. The rearrangement uses TRBV18 and TRBJ2-1, with 7 bases lining up with TRBD1. The TCR originated in a human donor with classical Hodgkin lymphoma. CDR3 in DNA: TGTGCCAGCTCTGAGGACAGGTTAAATGAGCAGTTCTTC. Its protein is CASSEDRLNEQFF.